A selection of T cell receptor beta chains follows, all from one sample in a study of shared clonotypes between healthy human individuals. Assay: immunoSEQ multiplex PCR; the TCRdb copy retains only in-frame clones and omits some. This table holds around 1.9 million clones, roughly 91% found once. Sequencing used naive CD8+ T cells from PBMCs. The receptors originated from a young man in good health. Some clones in this sample may be carry-over from other donors' samples. Both conserved end residues are part of each CDR3. A D gene is named only where the DNA matches it firmly.

D	V	J	CDR3
-	TRBV5-1	TRBJ2-1	CASSNRGLGTYNEQFF
-	TRBV6-4	TRBJ2-1	CASSQYGSYNEQFF
-	TRBV10-3	TRBJ1-2	CAISDTKLGAGDGYTF
-	TRBV27	TRBJ2-3	CASSLSRPDTQYF
-	TRBV6-1	TRBJ1-1	CASSAGRMNTEAFF
-	TRBV28	TRBJ2-5	CASSLGSSLEETQYF
-	TRBV28	TRBJ2-5	CASSLGGIGETQYF
-	TRBV4-1	TRBJ2-2	CASSQGGGELFF
-	TRBV27	TRBJ2-7	CATLGTRSPLEQYF
-	TRBV4-3	TRBJ1-4	CASSQESWGVNEKLFF
-	TRBV27	TRBJ2-7	CASTSLLGIQRDEQYF
-	TRBV4-3	TRBJ2-7	CASSQGRVSYEQYF
-	TRBV29-1	TRBJ2-1	CSVTAESYNEQFF
TRBD2	TRBV9	TRBJ2-3	CASSRQINIAGDTDTQYF
-	TRBV27	TRBJ2-7	CASRILGDRSYEQYF
TRBD1	TRBV4-1	TRBJ2-7	CASSQGRQGWYEQYF
-	TRBV6-1	TRBJ2-5	CASSEGGRETQYF
TRBD1	TRBV15	TRBJ1-2	CATSTGGADYGYTF
TRBD1	TRBV4-1	TRBJ1-1	CASSKETGALNTEAFF
-	TRBV19	TRBJ2-7	CASSIAGGYEQYF
-	TRBV19	TRBJ2-3	CASSTTGHTQYF
TRBD1	TRBV28	TRBJ2-3	CASSPWTGSPTDTQYF
TRBD1	TRBV5-1	TRBJ2-1	CASSPGTGVNEQFF
TRBD1	TRBV10-2	TRBJ2-3	CASSTTLGTGSDTQYF
TRBD2	TRBV27	TRBJ2-1	CASSVLAGGPSEQFF
-	TRBV28	TRBJ2-2	CASSLSEAGELFF
TRBD2	TRBV5-1	TRBJ2-1	CASSLWASGDNEQFF
-	TRBV4-3	TRBJ2-1	CASSPRQAFPYNEQFF
-	TRBV5-1	TRBJ2-1	CASSLVGAGTSYNEQFF
TRBD1	TRBV4-3	TRBJ2-1	CASSQEPLQGQYNEQFF
-	TRBV11-3	TRBJ1-1	CASSLAQYTEAFF
-	TRBV6-6	TRBJ2-2	CASTQTGRNTGELFF
-	TRBV19	TRBJ2-3	CASSIVALRDTQYF
TRBD1	TRBV15	TRBJ2-1	CATSSGQGAHNEQFF
-	TRBV15	TRBJ2-2	CATSSGPGEYPGELFF
-	TRBV21-1	TRBJ2-7	CASPWGFGHQTYEQYF
TRBD1	TRBV28	TRBJ1-2	CASNSQGEGGYTF
-	TRBV27	TRBJ2-7	CASSLGYEQYF
TRBD1	TRBV28	TRBJ2-1	CASRPTGWAYNEQFF
TRBD2	TRBV11-2	TRBJ2-5	CASSLEAGRKETQYF
TRBD1	TRBV7-9	TRBJ2-3	CASSAGTGEADTQYF